Presented here are 13 T cell receptor beta chains from one specimen sequenced in a study of PD-1 blockade in classical Hodgkin lymphoma. Generated by immunoSEQ multiplex PCR, the TCRdb table keeps only in-frame clones and is missing some. The sample lists 50,000 or so clones; approximately 70% were seen once. Every patient was affected by relapse after autologous stem cell transplantation, while exposure to brentuximab vedotin was not uniform. The sample was peripheral blood mononuclear cells (PBMCs), taken before the second cycle of nivolumab. Source of these receptors: a human donor with classical Hodgkin lymphoma.

This chain joins TRBV15 and TRBJ2-2; D unresolved. Germline values: CDR1 LNHNV, CDR2 YYDKDF (reference sequence). The CDR3 runs to 17 residues. The V end lost 3 bases, the J end lost 4 bases, and 18 bases lay between the germline ends. The CDR3 nucleotides are TGTGCCACCAGCAGGTTACTCCCGCCAAAGTTCACCGGGGAGCTGTTTTTT. Protein product: CATSRLLPPKFTGELFF.

On this clone itself: Its ends do not fully match the called genes, so a read error is possible. The genes are TRBV5-1 and TRBJ2-7; D call uncertain. Germline V lookup: CDR1 SGHRS, CDR2 YFSETQ. The CDR3 is 14 residues long. The CDR3, as DNA: TGCGCCAGCAGCTTGCGTAGTCCAGGTTACGAGCAGTGCTTC. Translation gives CASSLRSPGYEQCF.

The chain employs TRBV6-5 and TRBJ1-5; tentatively, D is TRBD1 (5 bases). The germline V gene has CDR1 MNHEY and CDR2 SVGAGI. Trimming removed 6 bases at V and 1 base at J, with 13 bases between. The CDR3 covers 15 residues. The CDR3 loop is CASRTFRGSNQPQHF. The CDR3 DNA sequence: TGTGCCAGCAGAACCTTTAGGGGAAGCAATCAGCCCCAGCATTTT.

This clone was counted between two and nine times. The J gene is TRBJ2-3, the V gene TRBV4-2; D ambiguous. Germline CDR1 and CDR2: LGHNA and YNFKEQ. Trimming stripped 5 bases from V and 0 bases from J, with 12 bases between. This CDR3 spans 15 amino acids. The CDR3 DNA reads TGTGCCAGCAGCGGCCGACTGTTTAGCACAGATACGCAGTATTTT. Residues: CASSGRLFSTDTQYF.

J is TRBJ1-2 and V is TRBV6-6; perhaps TRBD1 as D (5 bases). The CDR3 runs 14 residues. The V and J ends lost 3 bases and 5 bases respectively, with 13 bases between them. The germline CDR1 and CDR2 sequences are MNHNY and SVGAGI (reference sequence). CDR3 region: CASSYQGGKYGYTF. Written as DNA, the CDR3 is TGTGCCAGCAGTTATCAGGGTGGGAAATATGGCTACACCTTC.

The chain uses TRBV27 and TRBJ2-7; 10 nucleotides match TRBD2. The V segment lost 2 bases and the J segment 3 bases; nucleotides outside the gene matches: 4. This CDR3 contains 15 residues. CDR1 MNHEY and CDR2 SMNVEV come from the germline V gene (reference sequence). The CDR3 protein is CASSLHIAGGYEQYF. The CDR3 DNA follows: TGTGCCAGCAGTTTACATATAGCGGGGGGCTACGAGCAGTACTTC.

The V call is TRBV5-1, the J call TRBJ2-1; D might be TRBD1 or TRBD2, each matching 5 bases. CDR3 length equals 14 residues. V lost 4 bases to trimming and J lost 8 bases, with 16 bases between them. Germline assignment: CDR1 SGHRS and CDR2 YFSETQ. CDR3: CASSLQGMEDEQFF. The CDR3 region has the DNA TGCGCCAGCAGCCTTCAGGGAATGGAGGATGAGCAGTTCTTC.

The genes are TRBV4-3 and TRBJ2-1; unclear D gene. The V gene's germline CDR1 is LGHNA and CDR2 YSLEER. Trimming cost V 3 bases and J 4 bases, with 10 bases left between them. The CDR3 has 14 residues. The CDR3 DNA sequence: TGCGCCAGCAGCCAGGGGTCTTCGTACAATGAGCAGTTCTTC. It specifies CASSQGSSYNEQFF.

This clone showed up just once. V and J are TRBV5-1 and TRBJ1-5; 7 nucleotides match TRBD1. The CDR3 has 16 amino acids. Germline lookup yields CDR1 SGHRS and CDR2 YFSETQ. J lost 0 bases, V lost 10 bases, and 13 bases had no gene match. The CDR3 nucleotides read TGCGCCGGACAAGACAGGGCAAATTATAGCAATCAGCCCCAGCATTTT. Translating it yields CAGQDRANYSNQPQHF.

The gene calls are TRBV11-2 and TRBJ2-3, with a weak D call TRBD2 (7 bases). This CDR3 has 11 residues. Germline loops: CDR1 SGHAT, CDR2 FQNNGV. Trimming removed 4 bases from V and 11 bases from J, with 10 bases in between. CDR3 sequence: CASSSRGGQYF. The CDR3 coding sequence is TGTGCCAGCAGCTCAAGGGGGGGGCAGTATTTT.

V and J are TRBV30 and TRBJ2-5; the match to TRBD1 covers 7 bases. The CDR3 covers 14 residues. Losses at the gene ends were 0 bases for V and 5 bases for J; bases not matched to a gene: 6. The V gene's germline CDR1 is GTSNPN and CDR2 SVGIG (reference sequence). This CDR3 is CAWSVRGGLETQYF. The CDR3 nucleotides are TGTGCCTGGAGTGTACGAGGGGGCTTGGAGACCCAGTACTTC.

The V gene is TRBV6-5, the J gene TRBJ1-2; the D gene is possibly TRBD1 (5 bases). CDR1 is MNHEY and CDR2 is SVGAGI in the germline V gene. The V gene lost 8 bases and the J gene lost 2 bases, with 15 bases spanning the gap. The CDR3 has 14 amino acids. The CDR3: CASSKGVSNYGYTF. In DNA, the CDR3 is TGTGCCAGCTCAAAAGGGGTCTCCAACTATGGCTACACCTTC.

The chain uses TRBV6-5 and TRBJ2-7; D is possibly TRBD1 (6 bases). The CDR3 has 16 residues. V was shortened by 0 bases and J by 0 bases, with 12 bases between the two germline ends. Germline CDR1 is MNHEY and CDR2 is SVGAGI. As DNA, the CDR3 is TGTGCCAGCAGTTACTCGGGGGCCAGCGGCTCCTACGAGCAGTACTTC. Its protein product is CASSYSGASGSYEQYF.